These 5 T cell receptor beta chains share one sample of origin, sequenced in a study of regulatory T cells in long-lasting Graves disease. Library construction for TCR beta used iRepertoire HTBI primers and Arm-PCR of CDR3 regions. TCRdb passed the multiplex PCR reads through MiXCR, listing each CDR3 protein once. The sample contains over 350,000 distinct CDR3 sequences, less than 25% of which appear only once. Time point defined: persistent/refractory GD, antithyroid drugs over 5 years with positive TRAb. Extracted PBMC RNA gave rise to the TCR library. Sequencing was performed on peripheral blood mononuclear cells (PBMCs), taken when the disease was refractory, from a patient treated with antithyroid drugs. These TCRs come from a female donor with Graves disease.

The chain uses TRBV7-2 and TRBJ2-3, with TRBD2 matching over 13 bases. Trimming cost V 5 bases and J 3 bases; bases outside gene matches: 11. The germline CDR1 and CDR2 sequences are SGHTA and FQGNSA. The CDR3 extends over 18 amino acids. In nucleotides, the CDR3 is TGTGCCAGCAGCCTCGGACTAGCGGGAGATGTTTTTACAGATACGCAGTATTTT. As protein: CASSLGLAGDVFTDTQYF.

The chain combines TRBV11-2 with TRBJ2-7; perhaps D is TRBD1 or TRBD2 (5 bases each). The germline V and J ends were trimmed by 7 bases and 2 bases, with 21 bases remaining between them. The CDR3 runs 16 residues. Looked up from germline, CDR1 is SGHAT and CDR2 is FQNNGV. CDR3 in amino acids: CASTRGPGINPYEQYF. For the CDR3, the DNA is TGTGCCAGCACCCGGGGCCCAGGGATAAACCCCTACGAGCAGTACTTC. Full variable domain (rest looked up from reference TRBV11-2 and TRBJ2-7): EAGVAQSPRYKIIEKRQSVAFWCNPISGHATLYWYQQILGQGPKLLIQFQNNGVVDDSQLPKDRFSAERLKGVDSTLKIQPAKLEDSAVYLCASTRGPGINPYEQYFGPGTRLTVT.

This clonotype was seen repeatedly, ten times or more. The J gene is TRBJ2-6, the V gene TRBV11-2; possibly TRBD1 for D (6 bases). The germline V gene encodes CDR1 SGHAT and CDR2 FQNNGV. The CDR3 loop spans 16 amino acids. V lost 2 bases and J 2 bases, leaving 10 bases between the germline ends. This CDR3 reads CASSLNPGAGANVLTF. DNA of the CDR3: TGTGCCAGCAGCTTAAATCCAGGGGCTGGGGCCAACGTCCTGACTTTC.

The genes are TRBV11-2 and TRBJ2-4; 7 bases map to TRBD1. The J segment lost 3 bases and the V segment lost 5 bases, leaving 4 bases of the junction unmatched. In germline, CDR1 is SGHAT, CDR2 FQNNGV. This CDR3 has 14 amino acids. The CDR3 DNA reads TGTGCCAGCAGCGTCCGGGACAGCAAAAACATTCAGTACTTC. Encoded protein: CASSVRDSKNIQYF.

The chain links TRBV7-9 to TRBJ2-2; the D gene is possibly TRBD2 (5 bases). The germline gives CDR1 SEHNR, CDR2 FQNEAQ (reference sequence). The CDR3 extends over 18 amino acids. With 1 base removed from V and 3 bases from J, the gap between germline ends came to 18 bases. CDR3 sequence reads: CASSLGRGSVDDTGELFF. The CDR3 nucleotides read TGTGCCAGCAGCTTAGGTCGGGGAAGCGTCGACGACACCGGGGAGCTGTTTTTT.